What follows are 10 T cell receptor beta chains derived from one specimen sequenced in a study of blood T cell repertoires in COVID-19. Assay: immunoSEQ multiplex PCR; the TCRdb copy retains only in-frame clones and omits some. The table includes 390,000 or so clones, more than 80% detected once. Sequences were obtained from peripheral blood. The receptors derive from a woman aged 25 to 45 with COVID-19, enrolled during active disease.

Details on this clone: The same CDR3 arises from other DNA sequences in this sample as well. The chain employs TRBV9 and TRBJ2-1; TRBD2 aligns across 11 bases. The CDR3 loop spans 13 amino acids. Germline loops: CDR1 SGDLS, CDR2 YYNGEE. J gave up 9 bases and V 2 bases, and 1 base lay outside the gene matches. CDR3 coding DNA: TGTGCCAGCAGCGTGGGACTAGCGGTTGAGCAGTTCTTC. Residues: CASSVGLAVEQFF.

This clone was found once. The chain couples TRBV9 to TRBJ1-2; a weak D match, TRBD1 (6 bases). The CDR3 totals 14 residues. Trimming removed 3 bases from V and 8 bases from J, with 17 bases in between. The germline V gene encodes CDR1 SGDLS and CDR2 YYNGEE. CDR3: CASSAPGGARGYTF. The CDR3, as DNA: TGTGCCAGCAGCGCCCCGGGGGGGGCCCGCGGCTACACCTTC. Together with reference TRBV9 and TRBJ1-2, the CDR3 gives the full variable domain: DSGVTQTPKHLITATGQRVTLRCSPRSGDLSVYWYQQSLDQGLQFLIQYYNGEERAKGNILERFSAQQFPDLHSELNLSSLELGDSALYFCASSAPGGARGYTFGSGTRLTVV.

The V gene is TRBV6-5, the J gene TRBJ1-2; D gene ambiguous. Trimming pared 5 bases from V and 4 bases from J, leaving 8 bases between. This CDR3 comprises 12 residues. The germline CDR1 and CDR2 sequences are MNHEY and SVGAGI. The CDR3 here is CASSQNSYGYTF. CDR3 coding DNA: TGTGCCAGCAGTCAAAACAGCTATGGCTACACCTTC.

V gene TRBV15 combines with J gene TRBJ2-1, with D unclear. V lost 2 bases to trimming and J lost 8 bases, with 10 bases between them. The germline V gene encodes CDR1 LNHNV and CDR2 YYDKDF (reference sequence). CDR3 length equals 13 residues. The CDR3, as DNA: TGTGCCACCAGCAGACTTACAGACCATGAGCAGTTCTTC. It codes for CATSRLTDHEQFF.

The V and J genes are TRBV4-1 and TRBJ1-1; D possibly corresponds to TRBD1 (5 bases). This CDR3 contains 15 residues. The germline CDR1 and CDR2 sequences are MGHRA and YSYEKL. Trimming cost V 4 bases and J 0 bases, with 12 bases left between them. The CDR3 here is CASSPIRGVNTEAFF. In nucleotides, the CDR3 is TGCGCCAGCAGCCCAATCCGGGGGGTGAACACTGAAGCTTTCTTT.

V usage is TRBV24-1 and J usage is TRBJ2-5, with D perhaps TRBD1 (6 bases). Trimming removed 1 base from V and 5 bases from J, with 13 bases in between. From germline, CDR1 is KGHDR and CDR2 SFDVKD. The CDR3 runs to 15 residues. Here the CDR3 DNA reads TGTGCCACCAGTGATTTTCTACAGGGTGGTGAGACCCAGTACTTC. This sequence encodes CATSDFLQGGETQYF.

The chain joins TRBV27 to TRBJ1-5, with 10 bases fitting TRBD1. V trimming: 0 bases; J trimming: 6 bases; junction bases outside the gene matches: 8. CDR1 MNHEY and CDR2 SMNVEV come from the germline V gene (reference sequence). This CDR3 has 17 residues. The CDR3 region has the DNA TGTGCCAGCAGTTTATCACCCGGGACAGGGGCGTTTCAGCCCCAGCATTTT. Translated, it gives CASSLSPGTGAFQPQHF.

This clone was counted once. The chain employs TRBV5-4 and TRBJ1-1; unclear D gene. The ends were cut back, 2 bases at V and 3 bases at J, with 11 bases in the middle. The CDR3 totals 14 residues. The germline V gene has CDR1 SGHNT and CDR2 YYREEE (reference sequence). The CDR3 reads CASSLGGGYTEAFF. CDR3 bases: TGTGCCAGCAGCTTAGGCGGCGGATACACTGAAGCTTTCTTT.

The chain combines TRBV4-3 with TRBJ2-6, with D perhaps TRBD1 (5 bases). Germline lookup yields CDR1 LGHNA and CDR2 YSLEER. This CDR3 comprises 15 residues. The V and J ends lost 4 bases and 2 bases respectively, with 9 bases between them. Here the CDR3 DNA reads TGCGCCAGCAGCCCCGTCAGGGCTGGGGCCAACGTCCTGACTTTC. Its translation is CASSPVRAGANVLTF.

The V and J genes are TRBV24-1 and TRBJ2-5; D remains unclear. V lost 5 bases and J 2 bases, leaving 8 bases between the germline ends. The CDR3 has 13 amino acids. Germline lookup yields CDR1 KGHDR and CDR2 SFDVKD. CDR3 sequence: CATSVADQETQYF. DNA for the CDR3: TGTGCCACCAGTGTGGCGGATCAAGAGACCCAGTACTTC.